This T cell receptor beta chain was recovered during a study of shared clonotypes between healthy human individuals. Study findings and constraints: Non-shared clonotypes were found to have lower generation probabilities than the clonotypes that were shared by all four of the sorted-subset donors. It was observed that roughly 5.1% of naive CD4 clonotypes were shared across a handful of donors.

A remark on this clone: Antigen: not known.

The repertoire was sequenced with immunoSEQ multiplex PCR; TCRdb's copy has only in-frame clones and lacks some. The repertoire has 2,100,000 or so clones, about 94% of them found once; the top ten carry around 0.13%. Germline loops: CDR1 SQVTM, CDR2 ANQGSEA. This CDR3 contains 12 residues. V lost 5 bases and J 1 base, leaving 8 bases between the germline ends. Sample: naive CD4+ T cells sorted from blood. As to subset: CD45RA+ positively selected. The gene calls are TRBV29-1 and TRBJ1-2; D gene uncertain. The receptor was derived from a man aged 18 to 29 in good health. Here the CDR3 reads CSVNSGNYGYTF. The CDR3 nucleotides read TGCAGCGTTAACAGCGGTAACTATGGCTACACCTTC.